Below, 5 T cell receptor beta chains from the same sample are listed, as sequenced in a study of technical replicates of blood from several donors. Some clones are missing from TCRdb's copy, which holds only in-frame ones; the method was immunoSEQ multiplex PCR. The sample comprises 50,000 to 65,000 clones, approximately 89% of which are singletons, and 4.5% to 5% rests with the top ten. The sequenced sample consisted of PBMCs. The receptors come from a human donor in good health. Some clones in this sample may be carry-over from other donors' samples.

The chain couples TRBV4-2 to TRBJ2-4, with a possible D match to TRBD2 (6 bases). Germline CDR1 LGHNA, CDR2 YNFKEQ. V was trimmed by 5 bases and J by 8 bases, leaving 10 bases between them. CDR3 size: 12 residues. The CDR3, as DNA: TGTGCCAGCAGCTCGGGGGTAGACATTCAGTACTTC. Its translation: CASSSGVDIQYF.

The V call is TRBV5-1, the J call TRBJ2-3; tentatively, D is TRBD2 (6 bases). CDR3 length equals 15 residues. CDR1 is SGHRS, CDR2 YFSETQ, per germline. Trimming shortened V by 0 bases and J by 2 bases, and 10 bases separated the two germline ends. This CDR3 reads CASSLDGSDTDTQYF. CDR3 coding DNA: TGCGCCAGCAGCTTGGACGGGAGCGACACAGATACGCAGTATTTT.

The rearrangement uses TRBV10-3 and TRBJ1-1; D is uncertain. Germline lookup yields CDR1 ENHRY and CDR2 SYGVKD. This CDR3 is built from 16 residues. V lost 0 bases to trimming and J lost 0 bases, with 11 bases between them. This CDR3 reads CAISESGWSLNTEAFF. The CDR3 nucleotides read TGTGCCATCAGTGAGTCCGGCTGGAGTCTGAACACTGAAGCTTTCTTT.

This clone was seen once. The chain has TRBV28 and TRBJ1-1, with a weak D call TRBD1 (6 bases). Germline values: CDR1 MDHEN, CDR2 SYDVKM. V lost 7 bases, J lost 1 base, and 10 bases lay in between. The CDR3 is 13 amino acids. The CDR3 DNA reads TGTGCCAGCAACCAGGACAGGAACACTGAAGCTTTCTTT. It translates to CASNQDRNTEAFF.

V is TRBV7-2 and J is TRBJ1-2, with 11 bases fitting TRBD1. CDR1 is SGHTA and CDR2 is FQGNSA in the germline V gene. This CDR3 is built from 16 residues. V lost 3 bases and J lost 4; bases outside the gene matches: 7. CDR3 protein: CASSLTGTGGFYGYTF. The CDR3 bases are TGTGCCAGCAGCTTGACCGGGACAGGGGGATTCTATGGCTACACCTTC.